One and the same sample provided the 20 T cell receptor beta chains below, sequenced in a study of long-term antiretroviral therapy in people with HIV. Researchers report immunoSEQ v3.0 was run at survey level. Here immunoSEQ multiplex PCR was the method, and the copy in TCRdb shows in-frame clones only, minus some. Here the sample spans around 40,000 clones, about 93% being singletons. The sequencing used unsorted PBMCs, collected 4.1 years after starting antiretroviral therapy. Receptor source: a woman in her fifties or sixties with HIV.

The gene calls are TRBV6-6 and TRBJ2-7; D uncertain. The V and J ends lost 5 bases and 4 bases respectively, with 12 bases between them. CDR1 is MNHNY and CDR2 is SVGAGI in the germline V gene (reference sequence). This CDR3 has 13 amino acids. CDR3: CASSNAVTYEQYF. CDR3 DNA sequence: TGTGCCAGCAGTAACGCAGTAACTTACGAGCAGTACTTC.

The chain links TRBV19 to TRBJ2-3, with D possibly being TRBD1 or TRBD2 (5 bases each). CDR1 and CDR2 (germline): LNHDA, SQIVND (reference sequence). The CDR3 spans 16 residues. Trimming took off 5 bases at V and 7 bases at J, with 22 bases between the two ends. The CDR3 DNA is TGTGCCAGTAGTGAGGCTAGATGGAACGAGGGGAATACGCAGTATTTT. Amino acid sequence: CASSEARWNEGNTQYF.

V and J are TRBV30 and TRBJ2-2; D gene uncertain. Trimming took off 0 bases at V and 3 bases at J, with 8 bases between the two ends. In germline, CDR1 is GTSNPN, CDR2 SVGIG (reference sequence). The CDR3 contains 14 residues. CDR3 region: CAWSVQLDTGELFF. In DNA, the CDR3 is TGTGCCTGGAGTGTGCAGCTGGACACCGGGGAGCTGTTTTTT.

The rearrangement joins TRBV5-1 to TRBJ2-5; 7 nucleotides line up with TRBD1. CDR3 length: 16 amino acids. Losses at the gene ends were 1 base for V and 2 bases for J; bases not matched to a gene: 8. CDR1 and CDR2 (germline): SGHRS, YFSETQ. The CDR3 bases are TGCGCCAGCAGCTTGATGGGGCAGGGGGAACAAGAGACCCAGTACTTC. Residues: CASSLMGQGEQETQYF. Full variable domain (remainder filled in from reference TRBV5-1 and TRBJ2-5): KAGVTQTPRYLIKTRGQQVTLSCSPISGHRSVSWYQQTPGQGLQFLFEYFSETQRNKGNFPGRFSGRQFSNSRSEMNVSTLELGDSALYLCASSLMGQGEQETQYFGPGTRLLVL.

The chain joins TRBV6-4 to TRBJ2-3; 7 bases align to TRBD2. Unmatched junction bases numbered 10, after V lost 6 bases and J lost 4 bases. The CDR3 is 15 residues long. The germline gives CDR1 MRHNA, CDR2 SNTAGT. CDR3 in amino acids: CASSPMGGDADTQYF. CDR3 in DNA: TGTGCCAGCAGCCCCATGGGGGGGGACGCAGATACGCAGTATTTT.

Of note for this clone: One end of the junction is discordant with germline, which a read error may explain. The chain uses TRBV7-7 and TRBJ2-3; 12 bases are shared with TRBD2. The CDR3 has 16 residues. Germline V gives CDR1 SSHAT, CDR2 FNYEAQ (reference sequence). The CDR3 is CASSEGLAGSTDTQYF. CDR3 nucleotide sequence: TGTGCTAGCAGCGAGGGACTAGCGGGTAGCACAGATACGCAGTATTTT. The full variable domain, rest sourced from reference TRBV7-7 and TRBJ2-3, is GAGVSQSPRYKVTKRGQDVTLRCDPISSHATLYWYQQALGQGPEFLTYFNYEAQPDKSGLPSDRFSAERPEGSISTLTIQRTEQRDSAMYRCASSEGLAGSTDTQYFGPGTRLTVL.

This sequence joins TRBV6-5 and TRBJ1-1, with 7 bases identical to TRBD1. This CDR3 comprises 15 residues. Germline V CDR1 and CDR2: MNHEY, SVGAGI. Trimming took 2 bases from V and 7 from J; bases not matched to a gene: 10. The DNA for the CDR3 is TGTGCCAGCAGTTACCCTGACAGGGTAGACGGTGAAGCTTTCTTT. Its protein product is CASSYPDRVDGEAFF.

The chain has TRBV19 and TRBJ2-1; D is ambiguous. The CDR3 is 13 residues long. V lost 9 bases and J lost 2, with 11 bases in between. CDR1 is LNHDA, CDR2 SQIVND, per germline (reference sequence). CDR3 in DNA: TGTGCCAGCAGCGACTCAACCTACAATGAGCAGTTCTTC. Translated: CASSDSTYNEQFF.

CDR3 DNA sequence: TGTGCCAGCTTATTAACGTGGACAGACACCGGGGAGCTGTTTTTT. It encodes CASLLTWTDTGELFF. V gene TRBV6-5 combines with J gene TRBJ2-2, with D maybe TRBD1 (6 bases). CDR3 length equals 15 residues. V dropped 8 bases and J dropped 3 bases, with 16 bases sitting between them. Germline CDR1 and CDR2: MNHEY and SVGAGI.

The J gene is TRBJ2-1, the V gene TRBV6-4, with TRBD2 as a possible D gene (6 bases). Germline-derived CDR1 and CDR2 are MRHNA and SNTAGT. V lost 1 base and J 0 bases, leaving 10 bases between the germline ends. This CDR3 has 16 residues. The CDR3 sequence: CASSDLAESSYNEQFF. The CDR3 DNA is TGTGCCAGCAGTGACTTAGCGGAGAGCTCCTACAATGAGCAGTTCTTC.

This rearrangement joins TRBV7-8 to TRBJ2-2; 7 bases line up with TRBD2. V lost 8 bases and J lost 3; bases outside the gene matches: 6. The length of the CDR3 is 14 residues. The germline gives CDR1 SGHVS, CDR2 FQNEAQ. CDR3 loop: CASCRDYDTGELFF. Written as DNA, the CDR3 is TGTGCCAGCTGCCGGGACTATGACACCGGGGAGCTGTTTTTT.

This chain links TRBV7-8 with TRBJ1-2; D is uncertain. The CDR3 is made up of 16 amino acids. CDR1 and CDR2 (germline): SGHVS, FQNEAQ. Trimming took 1 base from V and 2 from J, leaving 14 bases between them. This CDR3 reads CASSLVAVTVNYGYTF. The CDR3 nucleotides are TGTGCCAGCAGCTTAGTGGCGGTTACGGTCAACTATGGCTACACCTTC.

The chain joins TRBV7-3 to TRBJ2-7; possible D gene TRBD2, 6 bases. Deletions cut 3 bases from V and 4 bases from J, with 13 bases between. There are 14 residues in the CDR3. Germline V gene lookup returns CDR1 SGHTA and CDR2 FQGTGA. Here the CDR3 reads CASSFPGEVYEQYF. Here the CDR3 DNA reads TGTGCCAGCAGCTTCCCGGGGGAGGTATACGAGCAGTACTTC.

The rearrangement uses TRBV6-5 and TRBJ1-1; the D is unclear. Germline V gene sequence: CDR1 MNHEY, CDR2 SVGAGI. V lost 7 bases, J lost 4 bases, and 16 bases lay in between. This CDR3 has 14 amino acids. In DNA, the CDR3 is TGTGCCAGCACCAATCCTGGGCGGGGCACTGAAGCTTTCTTT. Translated, it gives CASTNPGRGTEAFF.

V usage is TRBV5-8 and J usage is TRBJ1-5; D is undetermined. Trimming shortened V by 0 bases and J by 2 bases, and 6 bases separated the two germline ends. Per the germline V gene, CDR1 is SGHTS and CDR2 is YDEGEE. The CDR3 loop spans 14 amino acids. CDR3 region: CASSLDLGNQPQHF. The CDR3 nucleotides read TGTGCCAGCAGCTTGGATCTGGGCAATCAGCCCCAGCATTTT.

The chain uses TRBV4-3 and TRBJ2-7, with 7 bases aligning to TRBD1. V gave up 4 bases and J gave up 4 bases; unmatched junction bases: 13. The germline V gene encodes CDR1 LGHNA and CDR2 YSLEER. The CDR3 contains 16 residues. Here the CDR3 DNA reads TGCGCCAGCAGCCCTGGAACAGGGGTCGAAGGATACGAGCAGTACTTC. The encoded protein is CASSPGTGVEGYEQYF.

The chain has TRBV4-1 and TRBJ2-3; D unclear. The germline CDR1 and CDR2 sequences are MGHRA and YSYEKL. The CDR3 contains 14 residues. The ends were cut back, 6 bases at V and 0 bases at J, with 10 bases in the middle. The CDR3 loop is CASSTPGSTDTQYF. DNA for the CDR3: TGCGCCAGCAGTACCCCCGGGAGCACAGATACGCAGTATTTT.

The V call is TRBV21-1, the J call TRBJ2-5. TRBV21-1 is given as a pseudogene. The CDR3 is 16 amino acids. CDR3 protein: CASSKGRRNKQETQYF. In DNA form, the CDR3 reads TGTGCCAGCAGCAAAGGAAGACGGAACAAACAAGAGACCCAGTACTTC.

The chain uses TRBV29-1 and TRBJ2-7, with D possibly matching TRBD1 (8 bases). This CDR3 comprises 13 residues. The germline gives CDR1 SQVTM, CDR2 ANQGSEA. V was clipped by 6 bases and J by 6 bases, with 18 bases between them. Here the CDR3 DNA reads TGCAGCGTGGAGCACAGGGGGGGGGTCGAGCAGTACTTC. Amino acid sequence: CSVEHRGGVEQYF.

The rearrangement uses TRBV7-6 and TRBJ1-2; D might be TRBD1 (6 bases). Germline CDR1 is SGHVS and CDR2 is FNYEAQ. The CDR3 is 13 amino acids. Between the trimmed V and J ends, which lost 1 base and 8 bases, there was a span of 11 bases. For the CDR3, the DNA is TGTGCCAGCAGCTTAGTAAGGGGGATGGGCTACACCTTC. Translating gives CASSLVRGMGYTF.